The 5 T cell receptor beta chains below were found in one sample sequenced in a study of blood T cells in healthy people across ages. Primers used in a second PCR of roughly 6 to 12 cycles were a sample-barcoded 5' primer and a J-beta primer mix. TCRdb called the 5' RACE reads again in MiXCR, with one record for every CDR3 protein. The table records around 670,000 distinct CDR3 sequences, 25% to 30% of them present only once. The sequenced sample consisted of blood. All receptors come from a woman older than 75 in good health.

This clonotype was detected ten times or more. The genes are TRBV15 and TRBJ2-7, with TRBD2 matching over 8 bases. J was trimmed by 2 bases and V by 1 base; bases with no gene match: 7. The germline V gene has CDR1 LNHNV and CDR2 YYDKDF (reference sequence). The CDR3 contains 16 residues. CDR3 loop: CATSRGSGGGTYEQYF. CDR3 sequence (DNA): TGTGCCACCAGCAGAGGGAGCGGGGGAGGAACCTACGAGCAGTACTTC.

V is TRBV15 and J is TRBJ1-1, with no clear D. CDR3 length: 14 amino acids. V was pared by 0 bases and J by 0 bases, with 5 bases between. The germline CDR1 and CDR2 sequences are LNHNV and YYDKDF (reference sequence). Here the CDR3 reads CATSRDPVNTEAFF. CDR3 sequence (DNA): TGTGCCACCAGCAGAGATCCGGTGAACACTGAAGCTTTCTTT.

A remark on this clonotype: Since a much larger clone is just one base distant, this may be a read error. J is TRBJ1-2 and V is TRBV5-1, with D possibly matching TRBD1 (5 bases). The CDR3 loop spans 15 amino acids. Germline CDR1 is SGHRS and CDR2 is YFSETQ. The V end was cut by 3 bases, the J end by 4 bases, with 16 bases between. The DNA for the CDR3 is TGCGCCAGCAGCTCTTCGGGGGGACGGAGCTATGGCTACACCTTC. This sequence encodes CASSSSGGRSYGYTF.

Ten or more counts support this clonotype. The J gene is TRBJ1-5, the V gene TRBV2; tentatively, D is TRBD1 (5 bases). The CDR3 extends over 15 amino acids. V was cut by 2 bases and J by 3 bases, with 11 bases left in between. Germline-derived CDR1 and CDR2 are SNHLY and FYNNEI. CDR3: CASSENWGPNQPQHF. CDR3 nucleotide sequence: TGTGCCAGCAGTGAAAACTGGGGACCCAATCAGCCCCAGCATTTT.

This clonotype has ten or more counts. The chain employs TRBV29-1 and TRBJ1-1, with TRBD1 matching over 8 bases. Germline V lookup: CDR1 SQVTM, CDR2 ANQGSEA. This CDR3 has 13 amino acids. V dropped 7 bases and J dropped 3; count of bases not matched to a gene: 7. The CDR3 bases are TGCAGCGAGAACGGACAGGGTGACACTGAAGCTTTCTTT. It specifies CSENGQGDTEAFF.